A selection of T cell receptor beta chains follows, all from one sample in a study of T cells after yellow fever vaccination. TCRdb passed the 5' RACE reads through MiXCR, listing each CDR3 protein once. The sample has under 200,000 distinct CDR3 sequences, 6% to 7.5% seen once. The sample was CD4+ T cells sorted from PBMCs, taken about 5 days after the first yellow fever vaccination. These receptors were taken from a man younger than 35 who received the YFV17D yellow fever vaccine. CDR3s include the opening cysteine and the closing phenylalanine or tryptophan. Fields, in order: J gene, D gene, V gene, clone size, CDR3 protein, CDR3 DNA. A D gene is named only where the DNA matches it firmly. Not every row has a clone size; where given, it reads once, few, many or a size class.

>TRBJ2-3|NA|TRBV7-2|many
CASSLQGGGTDTQYF
TGTGCCAGCAGCCTACAGGGAGGGGGCACAGATACGCAGTATTTT
>TRBJ2-3|NA|TRBV20-1|few
CSAADPSWDTQYF
TGCAGTGCCGCGGACCCATCGTGGGATACGCAGTATTTT
>TRBJ1-1|NA|TRBV6-2/TRBV6-3|few
CASRSLNPNTEAFF
TGTGCCAGCAGATCACTTAACCCGAACACTGAAGCTTTCTTT
>TRBJ2-2|NA|TRBV18|many
CASSEVRSNTGELFF
TGTGCCAGCTCCGAGGTCAGGTCGAACACCGGGGAGCTGTTTTTT
>TRBJ2-3|NA|TRBV7-8|many
CASSWRGGPETDTQYF
TGTGCCAGCAGCTGGCGCGGGGGCCCAGAGACAGATACGCAGTATTTT
>TRBJ1-2|TRBD1|TRBV19|many
CASTIGQDYGYTF
TGTGCCAGTACTATCGGACAGGACTATGGCTACACCTTC
>TRBJ2-5|NA|TRBV6-2/TRBV6-3|many
CASRHGTMLVETQYF
TGTGCCAGCAGACATGGGACAATGTTAGTAGAGACCCAGTACTTC
>TRBJ2-5|TRBD1|TRBV7-7|NA
CASSLGTGGQETQYF
TGTGCCAGCAGCTTAGGGACAGGGGGCCAAGAGACCCAGTACTTC
>TRBJ2-5|NA|TRBV5-1|many
CASSLARSGPQETQYF
TGCGCCAGCAGCTTGGCCAGGAGCGGGCCCCAAGAGACCCAGTACTTC
>TRBJ2-3|TRBD1|TRBV25-1|many
CASRQGAVDTQYF
TGTGCCAGCAGGCAGGGGGCGGTAGATACGCAGTATTTT
>TRBJ2-3|NA|TRBV6-1|many
CASSETLPGHLTDTQYF
TGTGCCAGCAGTGAAACGCTACCGGGACATCTCACAGATACGCAGTATTTT
>TRBJ2-1|TRBD2|TRBV12-3/TRBV12-4|many
CASSFVGGVNEQFF
TGTGCCAGCAGTTTTGTCGGGGGGGTTAATGAGCAGTTCTTC
>TRBJ1-5|TRBD1|TRBV6-1|few
CASSRSYSGTGVQPQHF
TGTGCCAGCAGTCGATCATACTCCGGGACAGGGGTTCAGCCCCAGCATTTT
>TRBJ2-3|TRBD1|TRBV5-1|many
CASSSTGTPDTQYF
TGCGCCAGCAGCTCGACAGGGACCCCAGATACGCAGTATTTT
>TRBJ1-1|NA|TRBV18|few
CASSPLTGSGEAFF
TGTGCCAGCTCACCACTAACAGGGTCGGGCGAAGCTTTCTTT
>TRBJ2-1|NA|TRBV5-1|many
CASKIDGLNEQFF
TGCGCCAGCAAGATCGACGGACTCAATGAGCAGTTCTTC
>TRBJ2-5|NA|TRBV28|few
CASSLYQVGTQYF
TGTGCCAGCAGTTTATACCAGGTTGGGACCCAGTACTTC
>TRBJ1-2|NA|TRBV4-3|many
CASSQDISNYGYTF
TGCGCCAGCAGCCAAGATATTTCTAACTATGGCTACACCTTC
>TRBJ1-5|NA|TRBV19|few
CASSRDKGNQPQHF
TGTGCCAGTAGTCGTGACAAGGGCAATCAGCCCCAGCATTTT
>TRBJ2-1|NA|TRBV5-1|many
CASSLQGGVYNEQFF
TGCGCCAGCAGCCTCCAAGGCGGAGTCTACAATGAGCAGTTCTTC
>TRBJ2-1|NA|TRBV7-2|many
CASSLELNNEQFF
TGTGCCAGCAGCTTAGAACTGAACAATGAGCAGTTCTTC
>TRBJ1-2|NA|TRBV12-3/TRBV12-4|many
CASSLEWGVDGYTF
TGTGCCAGCAGTTTAGAGTGGGGGGTGGATGGCTACACCTTC
>TRBJ2-1|TRBD2|TRBV5-4|few
CASSKGTSGRYNEQFF
TGTGCCAGCAGTAAAGGGACTAGCGGGCGCTACAATGAGCAGTTCTTC
>TRBJ2-5|NA|TRBV11-2|few
CASSRGVVETQYF
TGTGCCAGCAGCCGGGGAGTAGTCGAGACCCAGTACTTC
>TRBJ1-5|NA|TRBV4-3|many
CASSPRQNQPQHF
TGCGCCAGCAGCCCCAGACAGAATCAGCCCCAGCATTTT
>TRBJ2-4|TRBD1|TRBV20-1|NA
CSATGGGKNIQYF
TGCAGTGCCACAGGGGGTGGCAAAAACATTCAGTACTTC
>TRBJ2-7|NA|TRBV10-3|many
CAISELGQAPGEQYF
TGTGCCATCAGTGAGTTGGGGCAAGCCCCCGGCGAGCAGTACTTC
>TRBJ2-3|NA|TRBV4-2|many
CASSHNPTDTQYF
TGTGCCAGCAGCCACAACCCCACAGATACGCAGTATTTT
>TRBJ1-2|TRBD1|TRBV7-9|many
CASSYSGTGASGYTF
TGTGCCAGCAGTTATTCCGGGACAGGGGCATCTGGCTACACCTTC
>TRBJ2-5|TRBD2|TRBV7-8|many
CASSRSGVETQYF
TGTGCCAGCAGTAGAAGCGGGGTGGAGACCCAGTACTTC
>TRBJ1-1|TRBD1|TRBV6-1|once
CASSSWTGGGTEAFF
TGTGCCAGCAGCTCCTGGACAGGGGGAGGCACTGAAGCTTTCTTT
>TRBJ2-5|NA|TRBV28|many
CASSLNRRETQYF
TGTGCCAGCAGTTTGAATAGGCGGGAGACCCAGTACTTC
>TRBJ2-7|NA|TRBV12-3/TRBV12-4|many
CASSPGDIEGFYEQYF
TGTGCCAGCAGCCCGGGGGACATCGAGGGGTTCTACGAGCAGTACTTC
>TRBJ2-7|NA|TRBV20-1|many
CSARYRPADEQYF
TGCAGTGCTAGGTACAGGCCTGCCGACGAGCAGTACTTC
>TRBJ1-2|NA|TRBV5-1|NA
CASSGAQRNYGYTF
TGCGCCAGCAGCGGCGCACAGCGTAACTATGGCTACACCTTC
>TRBJ2-3|TRBD1|TRBV5-1|many
CASSLPGQGKADTQYF
TGCGCCAGCAGCCTCCCGGGACAGGGAAAGGCAGATACGCAGTATTTT
>TRBJ2-3|TRBD2|TRBV6-5|few
CASSLAGFDTQYF
TGTGCCAGCAGCTTAGCGGGGTTCGATACGCAGTATTTT
>TRBJ1-1|TRBD1|TRBV20-1|few
CSARSGTANTEAFF
TGCAGTGCTAGGTCCGGGACAGCGAACACTGAAGCTTTCTTT
>TRBJ2-1|NA|TRBV29-1|few
CSVGRGRYNEQFF
TGCAGCGTTGGGCGGGGGCGATACAATGAGCAGTTCTTC
>TRBJ1-1|NA|TRBV12-3/TRBV12-4|many
CASSSARGLRTEAFF
TGTGCCAGCAGTAGCGCGAGGGGGTTAAGGACTGAAGCTTTCTTT
>TRBJ1-2|NA|TRBV24-1|many
CATSDFGGGGYTF
TGTGCCACCAGTGATTTCGGAGGAGGGGGCTACACCTTC
>TRBJ2-2|NA|TRBV12-3/TRBV12-4|many
CASSTGNTGELFF
TGTGCCAGCAGTACAGGGAACACCGGGGAGCTGTTTTTT
>TRBJ2-2|NA|TRBV12-3/TRBV12-4|many
CASTGQTTGELFF
TGTGCCAGCACTGGGCAGACGACCGGGGAGCTGTTTTTT
>TRBJ2-1|TRBD2|TRBV7-2|many
CASSLTSGVSYNEQFF
TGTGCCAGCAGCTTGACTAGCGGGGTCTCCTACAATGAGCAGTTCTTC
>TRBJ1-1|NA|TRBV20-1|many
CSARVGALGAFF
TGCAGTGCTAGAGTTGGGGCATTGGGGGCTTTCTTT
>TRBJ1-3|NA|TRBV7-7|many
CASSPNTGNTIYF
TGTGCCAGCAGCCCTAACACGGGAAACACCATATATTTT
>TRBJ1-1|TRBD1|TRBV18|many
CASSRTGTGENTEAFF
TGTGCCAGCTCACGTACCGGGACAGGGGAAAACACTGAAGCTTTCTTT
>TRBJ1-2|NA|TRBV5-1|many
CASSLQGVNYGYTF
TGCGCCAGCAGCTTGCAGGGAGTTAACTATGGCTACACCTTC
>TRBJ2-5|TRBD2|TRBV12-3/TRBV12-4|once
CTSSPGWEGYGETQYF
TGTACCAGCAGTCCCGGGTGGGAGGGGTACGGAGAGACCCAGTACTTC
>TRBJ2-2|NA|TRBV7-3|many
CASSRGPNTGELFF
TGTGCCAGCAGCCGGGGACCTAACACCGGGGAGCTGTTTTTT